This T cell receptor beta chain was sequenced during a study of regulatory T cells in long-lasting Graves disease. Germline assignment: CDR1 SNHLY and CDR2 FYNNEI. The J segment lost 5 bases and the V segment lost 0 bases, leaving 12 bases of the junction unmatched. The CDR3 spans 17 residues. Ten or more counts support this clonotype. In building TCR beta libraries, iRepertoire HTBI primers were used together with Arm-PCR of CDR3 regions. From the multiplex PCR reads, TCRdb called clonotypes with MiXCR, one entry per CDR3 protein. The profile covers 300,000 to 400,000 distinct CDR3 sequences, with 15% to 20% appearing a single time and approximately 31% taken by the ten largest. Time point meaning: persistent/refractory GD, antithyroid drugs over 5 years with positive TRAb. PBMC-derived RNA was used for the TCR library.

The chain is built from TRBV2 and TRBJ2-7, with TRBD2 matching 8 bases. The material was peripheral blood mononuclear cells (PBMCs), obtained when the disease was refractory, from a patient treated with antithyroid drugs. The clonotype comes from a female donor with Graves disease. CDR3 sequence (DNA): TGTGCCAGCAGTGAAGCGCTTAGGACTAGCCTCCCCCACGAGCAGTACTTC. Encoded protein: CASSEALRTSLPHEQYF.